Listed here are 10 T cell receptor beta chains from one sample, sequenced in a study of PD-1 blockade in classical Hodgkin lymphoma. Sequenced by immunoSEQ multiplex PCR; TCRdb stores in-frame clones only, minus some. This sample has some 60,000 clones, with more than 80% found just once. Every patient relapsed after autologous stem cell transplantation, and brentuximab vedotin exposure varied. The source was peripheral blood mononuclear cells (PBMCs), collected at baseline. These receptors were obtained from a human donor with classical Hodgkin lymphoma.

The rearrangement links TRBV2 to TRBJ1-1; D possibly corresponds to TRBD1 (5 bases). The V end lost 4 bases, the J end lost 3 bases, and 12 bases lay between the germline ends. Germline V CDR1 and CDR2: SNHLY, FYNNEI. The CDR3 runs to 14 residues. CDR3 loop: CASSVQGADTEAFF. The CDR3 bases are TGTGCCAGCAGTGTGCAGGGAGCGGACACTGAAGCTTTCTTT.

In its sample, this clone was seen once. This rearrangement joins TRBV6-4 to TRBJ1-5; D not resolved. Germline V CDR1 and CDR2: MRHNA, SNTAGT. The CDR3 has 18 residues. Trimming took 1 base from V and 2 from J, leaving 18 bases between them. CDR3 region: CASSDFLGRRSGNQPQHF. Here the CDR3 DNA reads TGTGCCAGCAGTGACTTTTTGGGAAGGAGAAGTGGCAATCAGCCCCAGCATTTT.

V and J are TRBV29-1 and TRBJ1-2; tentatively, D is TRBD1 (5 bases). The CDR3 runs 15 residues. Per germline, CDR1 SQVTM and CDR2 ANQGSEA. V was pared by 3 bases and J by 2 bases, with 16 bases between. In DNA form, the CDR3 reads TGCAGCGTTGATCATCCCCAAGAGGGGAACTATGGCTACACCTTC. This codes for CSVDHPQEGNYGYTF.

V is TRBV7-8 and J is TRBJ2-3, with D perhaps matching TRBD1 or TRBD2 (5 bases each). The length of the CDR3 is 18 residues. V lost 5 bases, J lost 1 base, and 22 bases lay in between. CDR1 SGHVS and CDR2 FQNEAQ come from the germline V gene. The CDR3 here is CASSPASTGGFGTDTQYF. CDR3 coding DNA: TGTGCCAGCAGCCCAGCCTCGACTGGGGGATTTGGCACAGATACGCAGTATTTT.

J is TRBJ2-1 and V is TRBV5-4; D gene uncertain. This CDR3 has 12 residues. With 4 bases removed from V and 8 bases from J, the gap between germline ends came to 10 bases. Germline CDR1 reads SGHNT; CDR2 reads YYREEE (reference sequence). CDR3 coding DNA: TGTGCCAGCAGCACCTGGTACGATGAGCAGTTCTTC. As protein: CASSTWYDEQFF.

J is TRBJ2-1 and V is TRBV7-2, with D possibly being TRBD1 or TRBD2 (6 bases each). The germline V gene encodes CDR1 SGHTA and CDR2 FQGNSA. The V gene lost 6 bases and the J gene lost 7 bases, with 10 bases spanning the gap. CDR3 length: 12 residues. The chain's CDR3 is CASSRGGNEQFF. The CDR3 bases are TGTGCCAGCAGTCGAGGGGGGAATGAGCAGTTCTTC.

This clone was counted once. The rearrangement joins TRBV15 to TRBJ1-5, with 10 bases aligning to TRBD1. The CDR3 has 18 residues. Per the germline V gene, CDR1 is LNHNV and CDR2 is YYDKDF (reference sequence). After removal of 0 bases from V and 2 bases from J, the junction contained 7 bases not matched to a gene. In DNA form, the CDR3 reads TGTGCCACCAGCAGAGATCGCACCGGGACAGGGGGCAATCAGCCCCAGCATTTT. This gives the protein CATSRDRTGTGGNQPQHF.

This clone was counted only a few times. J is TRBJ2-3 and V is TRBV27, with 8 bases lining up with TRBD2. CDR1 MNHEY and CDR2 SMNVEV come from the germline V gene (reference sequence). CDR3 length: 16 residues. Losses at the gene ends were 2 bases for V and 4 bases for J; bases not matched to a gene: 8. CDR3 sequence: CASSLAPAGGADTQYF. In DNA form, the CDR3 reads TGTGCCAGCAGTTTAGCCCCGGCGGGGGGCGCAGATACGCAGTATTTT.

This clone appeared a single time. The V and J genes are TRBV19 and TRBJ1-6; D gene unclear. The CDR3 consists of 15 residues. The V end lost 4 bases, the J end lost 0 bases, and 7 bases lay between the germline ends. The germline V gene has CDR1 LNHDA and CDR2 SQIVND (reference sequence). The CDR3 DNA sequence: TGTGCCAGTAGTAAGGCGGGCTCCTATAATTCACCCCTCCACTTT. The encoded protein is CASSKAGSYNSPLHF.

The V call is TRBV7-8, the J call TRBJ2-7; 8 bases match TRBD1. The V gene's germline CDR1 is SGHVS and CDR2 FQNEAQ. With 4 bases clipped from V and 7 bases from J, the junction kept 12 bases outside the gene matches. The CDR3 loop spans 15 amino acids. The CDR3 loop reads CASSSSRGPWGEQYF. The CDR3 coding sequence is TGTGCCAGCAGCTCGAGCAGGGGGCCATGGGGTGAGCAGTACTTC.